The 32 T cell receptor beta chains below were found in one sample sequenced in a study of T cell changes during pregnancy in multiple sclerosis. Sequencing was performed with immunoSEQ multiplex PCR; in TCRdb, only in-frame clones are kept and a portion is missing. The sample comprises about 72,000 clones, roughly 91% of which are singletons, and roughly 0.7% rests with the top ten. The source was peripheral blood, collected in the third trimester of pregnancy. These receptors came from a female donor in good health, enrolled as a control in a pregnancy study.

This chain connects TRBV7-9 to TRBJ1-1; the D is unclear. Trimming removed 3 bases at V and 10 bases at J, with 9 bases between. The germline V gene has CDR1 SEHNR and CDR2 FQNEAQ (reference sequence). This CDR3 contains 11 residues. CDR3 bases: TGTGCCAGCAGCTTCCCCCCGGGAGCTTTCTTT. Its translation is CASSFPPGAFF. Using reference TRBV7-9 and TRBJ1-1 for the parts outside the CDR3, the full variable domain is DTGVSQNPRHKITKRGQNVTFRCDPISEHNRLYWYRQTLGQGPEFLTYFQNEAQLEKSRLLSDRFSAERPKGSFSTLEIQRTEQGDSAMYLCASSFPPGAFFGQGTRLTVV.

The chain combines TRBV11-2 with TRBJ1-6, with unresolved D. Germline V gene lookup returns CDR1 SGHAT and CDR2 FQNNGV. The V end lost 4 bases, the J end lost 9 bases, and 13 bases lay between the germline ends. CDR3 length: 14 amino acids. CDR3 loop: CASSSLLSGSPLHF. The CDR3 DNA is TGTGCCAGCAGCTCACTCCTGTCCGGTTCACCCCTCCACTTT.

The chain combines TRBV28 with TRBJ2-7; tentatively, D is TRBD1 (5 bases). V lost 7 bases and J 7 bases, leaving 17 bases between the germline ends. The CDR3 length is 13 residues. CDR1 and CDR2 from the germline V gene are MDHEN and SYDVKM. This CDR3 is CASTPLGAREQYF. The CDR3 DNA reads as TGTGCCAGCACCCCATTAGGGGCTCGAGAGCAGTACTTC. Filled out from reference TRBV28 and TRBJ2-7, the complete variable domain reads DVKVTQSSRYLVKRTGEKVFLECVQDMDHENMFWYRQDPGLGLRLIYFSYDVKMKEKGDIPEGYSVSREKKERFSLILESASTNQTSMYLCASTPLGAREQYFGPGTRLTVT.

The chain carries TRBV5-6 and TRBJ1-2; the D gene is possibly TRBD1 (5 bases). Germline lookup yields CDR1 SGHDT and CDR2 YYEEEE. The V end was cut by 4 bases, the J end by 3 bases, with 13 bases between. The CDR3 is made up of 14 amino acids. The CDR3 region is CASSGTSGHYGYTF. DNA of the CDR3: TGTGCCAGCAGCGGTACGTCAGGGCACTATGGCTACACCTTC.

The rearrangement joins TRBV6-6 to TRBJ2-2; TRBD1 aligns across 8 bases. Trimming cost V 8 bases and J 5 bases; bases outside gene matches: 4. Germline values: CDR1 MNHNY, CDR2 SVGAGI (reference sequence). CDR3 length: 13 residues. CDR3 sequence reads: CASQGAGTGELFF. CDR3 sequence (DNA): TGTGCCAGCCAGGGGGCGGGAACCGGGGAGCTGTTTTTT.

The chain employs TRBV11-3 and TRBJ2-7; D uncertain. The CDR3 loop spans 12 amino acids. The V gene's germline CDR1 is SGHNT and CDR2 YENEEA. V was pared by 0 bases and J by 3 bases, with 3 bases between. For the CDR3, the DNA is TGTGCCAGCAGCTTAGACGGCTACGAGCAGTACTTC. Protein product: CASSLDGYEQYF.

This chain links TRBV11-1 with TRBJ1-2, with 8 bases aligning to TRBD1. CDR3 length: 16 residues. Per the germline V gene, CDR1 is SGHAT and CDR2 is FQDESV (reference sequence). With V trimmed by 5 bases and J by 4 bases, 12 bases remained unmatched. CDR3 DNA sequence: TGTGCCAGCAGCAGGAACCAGGGGGCGCTTCGCTATGGCTACACCTTC. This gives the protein CASSRNQGALRYGYTF.

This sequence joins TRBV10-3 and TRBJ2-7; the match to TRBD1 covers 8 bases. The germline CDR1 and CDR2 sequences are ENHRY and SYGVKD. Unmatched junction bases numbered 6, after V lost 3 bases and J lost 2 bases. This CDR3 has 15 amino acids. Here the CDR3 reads CAISDPDRGTYEQYF. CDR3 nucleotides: TGTGCCATCAGTGACCCCGACAGGGGCACCTACGAGCAGTACTTC.

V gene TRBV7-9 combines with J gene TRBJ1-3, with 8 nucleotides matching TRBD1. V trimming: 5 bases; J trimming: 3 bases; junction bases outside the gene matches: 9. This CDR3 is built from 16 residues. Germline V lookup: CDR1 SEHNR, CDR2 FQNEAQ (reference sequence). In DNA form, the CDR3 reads TGTGCCAGCAGCCAACGACAGGGGACCGGTGGAAACACCATATATTTT. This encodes CASSQRQGTGGNTIYF.

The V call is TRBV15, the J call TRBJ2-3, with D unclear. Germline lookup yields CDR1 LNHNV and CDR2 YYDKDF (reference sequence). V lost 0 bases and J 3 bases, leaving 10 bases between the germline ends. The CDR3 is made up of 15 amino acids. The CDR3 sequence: CATSRDRSWTDTQYF. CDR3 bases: TGTGCCACCAGCAGAGACAGGTCCTGGACAGATACGCAGTATTTT.

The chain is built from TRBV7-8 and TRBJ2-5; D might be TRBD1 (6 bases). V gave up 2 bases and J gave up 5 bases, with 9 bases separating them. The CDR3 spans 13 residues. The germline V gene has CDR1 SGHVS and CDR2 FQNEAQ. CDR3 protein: CASSLTGWETQYF. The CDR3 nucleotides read TGTGCCAGCAGCTTAACAGGGTGGGAGACCCAGTACTTC.

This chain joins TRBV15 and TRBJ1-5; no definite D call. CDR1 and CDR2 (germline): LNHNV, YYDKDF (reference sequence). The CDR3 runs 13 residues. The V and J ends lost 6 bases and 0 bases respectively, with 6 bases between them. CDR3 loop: CATRLYSNQPQHF. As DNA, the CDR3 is TGTGCCACCAGACTTTATAGCAATCAGCCCCAGCATTTT.

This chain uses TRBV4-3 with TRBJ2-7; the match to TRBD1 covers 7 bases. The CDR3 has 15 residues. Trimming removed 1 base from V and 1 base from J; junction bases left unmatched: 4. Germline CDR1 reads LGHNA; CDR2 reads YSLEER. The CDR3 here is CASSQGLGQSYEQYF. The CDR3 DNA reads TGCGCCAGCAGCCAAGGCCTGGGACAGTCCTACGAGCAGTACTTC.

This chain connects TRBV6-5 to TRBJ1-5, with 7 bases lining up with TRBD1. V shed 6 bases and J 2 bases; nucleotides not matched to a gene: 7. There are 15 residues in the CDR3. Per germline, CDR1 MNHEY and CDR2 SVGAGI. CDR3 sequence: CASRSTGSGNQPQHF. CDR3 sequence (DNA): TGTGCCAGCAGATCGACAGGGAGTGGCAATCAGCCCCAGCATTTT.

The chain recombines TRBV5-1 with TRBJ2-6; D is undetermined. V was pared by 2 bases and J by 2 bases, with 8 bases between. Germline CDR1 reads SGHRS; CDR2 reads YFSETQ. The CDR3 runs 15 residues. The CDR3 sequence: CASSLQSAGANVLTF. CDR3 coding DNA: TGCGCCAGCAGCTTACAATCAGCTGGGGCCAACGTCCTGACTTTC.

The CDR3 DNA follows: TGTGCCAGCAGTGACCACGGGTTCCCTAATGAAAAACTGTTTTTT. It encodes CASSDHGFPNEKLFF. The chain recombines TRBV25-1 with TRBJ1-4; D gene ambiguous. From germline, CDR1 is MGHDK and CDR2 SYGVNS. Trimming took 3 bases from V and 3 from J, leaving 11 bases between them. The CDR3 totals 15 residues.

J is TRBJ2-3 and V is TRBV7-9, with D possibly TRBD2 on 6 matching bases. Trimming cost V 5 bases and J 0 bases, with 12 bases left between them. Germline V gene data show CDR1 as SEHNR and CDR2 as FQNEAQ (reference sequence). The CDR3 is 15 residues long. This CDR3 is CASSPSGPSTDTQYF. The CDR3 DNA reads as TGTGCCAGCAGCCCAAGCGGGCCTAGCACAGATACGCAGTATTTT.

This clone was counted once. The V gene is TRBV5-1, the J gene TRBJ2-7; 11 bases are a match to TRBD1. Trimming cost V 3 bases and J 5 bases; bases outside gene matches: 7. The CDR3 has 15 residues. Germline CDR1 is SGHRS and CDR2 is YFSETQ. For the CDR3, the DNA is TGCGCCAGCAGCTGGGGGGGGACAGGGGGAAACGAGCAGTACTTC. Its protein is CASSWGGTGGNEQYF.

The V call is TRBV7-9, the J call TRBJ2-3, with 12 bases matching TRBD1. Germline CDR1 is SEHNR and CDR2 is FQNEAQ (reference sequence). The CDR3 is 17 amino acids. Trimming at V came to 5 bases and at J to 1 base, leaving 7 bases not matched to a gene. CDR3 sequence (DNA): TGTGCCAGCAGCACAGGGACAGGGGGCCGGGGCACAGATACGCAGTATTTT. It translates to CASSTGTGGRGTDTQYF.

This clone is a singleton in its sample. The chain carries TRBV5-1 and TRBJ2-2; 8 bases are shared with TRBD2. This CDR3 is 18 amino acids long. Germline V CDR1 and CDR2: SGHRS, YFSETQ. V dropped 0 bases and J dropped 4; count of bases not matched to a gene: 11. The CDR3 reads CASSLDAGGYFSTGELFF. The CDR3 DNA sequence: TGCGCCAGCAGCTTGGATGCGGGGGGTTACTTTAGCACCGGGGAGCTGTTTTTT.

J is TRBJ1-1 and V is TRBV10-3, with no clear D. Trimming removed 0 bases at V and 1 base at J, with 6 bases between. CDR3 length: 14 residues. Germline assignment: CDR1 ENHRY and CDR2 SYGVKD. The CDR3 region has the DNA TGTGCCATCAGTGAGTCGGAGGAGAACACTGAAGCTTTCTTT. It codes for CAISESEENTEAFF.

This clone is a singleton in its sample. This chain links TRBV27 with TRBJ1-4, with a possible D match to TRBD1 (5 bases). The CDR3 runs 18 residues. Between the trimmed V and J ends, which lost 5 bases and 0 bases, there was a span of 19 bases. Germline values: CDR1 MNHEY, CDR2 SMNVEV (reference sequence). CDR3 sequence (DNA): TGTGCCAGCAGTCCTGACAGCTTTCTACCGTCAACTAATGAAAAACTGTTTTTT. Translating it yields CASSPDSFLPSTNEKLFF.

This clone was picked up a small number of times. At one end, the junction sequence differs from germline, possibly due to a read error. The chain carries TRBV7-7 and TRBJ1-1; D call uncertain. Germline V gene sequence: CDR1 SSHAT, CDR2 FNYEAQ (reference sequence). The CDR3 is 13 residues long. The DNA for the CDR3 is TGTGCTAGCAGCGCGAGATTGAACACTGAAGCTTTCTTT. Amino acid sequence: CASSARLNTEAFF.

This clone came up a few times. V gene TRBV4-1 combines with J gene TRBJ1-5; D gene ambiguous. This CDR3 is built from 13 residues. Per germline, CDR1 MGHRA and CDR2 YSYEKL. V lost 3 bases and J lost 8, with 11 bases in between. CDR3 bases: TGCGCCAGCAGCCAGGTGGCCCTGGAGCCCCAGCATTTT. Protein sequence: CASSQVALEPQHF.

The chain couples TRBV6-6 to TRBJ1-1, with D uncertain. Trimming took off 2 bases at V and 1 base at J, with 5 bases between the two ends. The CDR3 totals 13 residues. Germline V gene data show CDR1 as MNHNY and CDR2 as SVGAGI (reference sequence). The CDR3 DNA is TGTGCCAGCAGTTACATCGGGAACACTGAAGCTTTCTTT. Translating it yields CASSYIGNTEAFF.

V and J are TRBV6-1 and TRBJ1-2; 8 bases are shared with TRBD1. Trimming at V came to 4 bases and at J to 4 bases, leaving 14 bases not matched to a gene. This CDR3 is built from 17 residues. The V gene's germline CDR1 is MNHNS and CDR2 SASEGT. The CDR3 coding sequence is TGTGCCAGCAGTGCAGACTTATACAGGGGGTGGGTCTATGGCTACACCTTC. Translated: CASSADLYRGWVYGYTF.

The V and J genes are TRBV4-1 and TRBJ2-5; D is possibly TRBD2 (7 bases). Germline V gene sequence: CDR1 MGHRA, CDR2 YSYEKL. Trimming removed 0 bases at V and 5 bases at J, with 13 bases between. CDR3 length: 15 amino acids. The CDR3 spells CASSQDPGGGETQYF. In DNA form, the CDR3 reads TGCGCCAGCAGCCAAGATCCGGGGGGCGGGGAGACCCAGTACTTC.

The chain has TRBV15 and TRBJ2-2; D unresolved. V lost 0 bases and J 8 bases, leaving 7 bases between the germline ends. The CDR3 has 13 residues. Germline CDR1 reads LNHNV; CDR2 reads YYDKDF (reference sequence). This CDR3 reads CATSRDLEGELFF. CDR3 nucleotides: TGTGCCACCAGCAGAGATTTGGAGGGGGAGCTGTTTTTT.

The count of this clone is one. The DNA of the CDR3 is TGTGCCAGCAGTTCCCCCGGGACTAGCGGGAGATATGAGCAGTTCTTC. The encoded protein is CASSSPGTSGRYEQFF. V usage is TRBV27 and J usage is TRBJ2-1; TRBD2 aligns across 14 bases. The CDR3 is made up of 16 amino acids. V trimming: 4 bases; J trimming: 8 bases; junction bases outside the gene matches: 7. Germline V gene lookup returns CDR1 MNHEY and CDR2 SMNVEV (reference sequence).

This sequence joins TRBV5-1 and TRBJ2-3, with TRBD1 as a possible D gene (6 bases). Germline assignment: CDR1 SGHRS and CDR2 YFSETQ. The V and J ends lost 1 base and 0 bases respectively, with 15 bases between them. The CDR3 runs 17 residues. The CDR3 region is CASSLSPGVFSTDTQYF. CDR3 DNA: TGCGCCAGCAGCTTGTCCCCAGGGGTTTTTAGCACAGATACGCAGTATTTT.

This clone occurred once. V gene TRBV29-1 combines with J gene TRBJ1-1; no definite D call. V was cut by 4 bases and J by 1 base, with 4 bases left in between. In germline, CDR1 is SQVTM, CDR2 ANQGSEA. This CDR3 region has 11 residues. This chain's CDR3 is CSVGRNTEAFF. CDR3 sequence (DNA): TGCAGCGTTGGGAGGAACACTGAAGCTTTCTTT.

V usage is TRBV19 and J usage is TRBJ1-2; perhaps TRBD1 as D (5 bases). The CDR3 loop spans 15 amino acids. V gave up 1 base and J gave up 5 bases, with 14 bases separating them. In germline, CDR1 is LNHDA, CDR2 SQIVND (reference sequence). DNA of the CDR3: TGTGCCAGTAGTATAGGTCCGGGAGGGGCGTATGGCTACACCTTC. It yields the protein CASSIGPGGAYGYTF.